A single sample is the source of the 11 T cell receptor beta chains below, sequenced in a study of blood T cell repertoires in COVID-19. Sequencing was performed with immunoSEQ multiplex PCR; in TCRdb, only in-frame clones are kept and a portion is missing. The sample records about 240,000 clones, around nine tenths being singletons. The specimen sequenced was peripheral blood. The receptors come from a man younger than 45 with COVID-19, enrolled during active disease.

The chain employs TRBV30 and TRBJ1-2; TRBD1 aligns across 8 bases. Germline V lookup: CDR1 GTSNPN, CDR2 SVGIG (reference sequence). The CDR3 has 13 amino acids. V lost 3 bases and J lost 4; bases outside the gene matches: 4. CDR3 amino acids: CAWRSTGGYGYTF. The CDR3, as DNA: TGTGCCTGGAGAAGCACAGGGGGCTATGGCTACACCTTC.

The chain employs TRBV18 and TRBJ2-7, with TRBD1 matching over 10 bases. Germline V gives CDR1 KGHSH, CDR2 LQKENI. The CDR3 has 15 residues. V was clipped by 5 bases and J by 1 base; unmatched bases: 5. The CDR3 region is CASSAGTGESYEQYF. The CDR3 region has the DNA TGTGCCAGCTCAGCCGGGACAGGGGAATCCTACGAGCAGTACTTC.

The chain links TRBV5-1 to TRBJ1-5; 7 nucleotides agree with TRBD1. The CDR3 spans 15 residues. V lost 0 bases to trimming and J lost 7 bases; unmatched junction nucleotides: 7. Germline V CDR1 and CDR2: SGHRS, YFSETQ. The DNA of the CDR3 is TGCGCCAGCAGCTTGGAGGGGGCTCGGGAACAGCCCCAGCATTTT. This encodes CASSLEGAREQPQHF.

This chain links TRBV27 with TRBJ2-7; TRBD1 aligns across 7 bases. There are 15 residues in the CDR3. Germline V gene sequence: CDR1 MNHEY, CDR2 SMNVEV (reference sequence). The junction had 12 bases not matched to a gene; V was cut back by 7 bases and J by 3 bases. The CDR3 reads CASILRAGGFYEQYF. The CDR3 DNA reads TGTGCCAGCATTTTGCGGGCAGGGGGATTCTACGAGCAGTACTTC.

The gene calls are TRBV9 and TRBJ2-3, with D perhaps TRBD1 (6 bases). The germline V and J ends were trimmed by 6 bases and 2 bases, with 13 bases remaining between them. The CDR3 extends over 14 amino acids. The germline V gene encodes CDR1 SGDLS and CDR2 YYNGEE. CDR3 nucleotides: TGTGCCAGCAACCCCACAGGGACCACAGATACGCAGTATTTT. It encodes CASNPTGTTDTQYF.

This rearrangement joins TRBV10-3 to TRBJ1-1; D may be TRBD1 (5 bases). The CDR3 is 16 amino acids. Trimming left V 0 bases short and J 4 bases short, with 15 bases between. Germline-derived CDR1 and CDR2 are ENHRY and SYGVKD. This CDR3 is CAISESSGVGGTEAFF. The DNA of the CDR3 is TGTGCCATCAGTGAGTCGTCGGGGGTGGGAGGCACTGAAGCTTTCTTT.

The CDR3, as DNA: TGTGCCAGCAGTACTCAAGAGACCCAGTACTTC. Protein product: CASSTQETQYF. The V call is TRBV5-4, the J call TRBJ2-5; no reliable D call. Germline V gene sequence: CDR1 SGHNT, CDR2 YYREEE (reference sequence). V lost 5 bases and J 2 bases, leaving 4 bases between the germline ends. CDR3 length: 11 residues.

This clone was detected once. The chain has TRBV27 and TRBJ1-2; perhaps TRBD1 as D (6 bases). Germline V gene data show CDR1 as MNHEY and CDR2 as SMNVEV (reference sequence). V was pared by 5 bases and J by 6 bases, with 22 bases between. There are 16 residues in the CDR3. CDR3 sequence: CASSLIPPRRTDGYTF. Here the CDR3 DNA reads TGTGCCAGCAGTCTGATACCCCCTAGGAGGACAGATGGCTACACCTTC.

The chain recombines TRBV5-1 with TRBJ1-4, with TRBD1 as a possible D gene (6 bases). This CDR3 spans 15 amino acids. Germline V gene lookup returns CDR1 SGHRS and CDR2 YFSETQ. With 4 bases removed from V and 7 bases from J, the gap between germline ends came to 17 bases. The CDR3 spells CASSPGTSTFEKLFF. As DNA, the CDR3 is TGCGCCAGCAGCCCTGGGACAAGTACCTTTGAAAAACTGTTTTTT.

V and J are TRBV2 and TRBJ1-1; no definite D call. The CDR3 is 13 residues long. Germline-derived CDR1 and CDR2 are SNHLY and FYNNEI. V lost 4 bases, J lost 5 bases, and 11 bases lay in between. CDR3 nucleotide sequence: TGTGCCAGCAGTGGAGGGCGTGGGACTGAAGCTTTCTTT. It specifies CASSGGRGTEAFF.

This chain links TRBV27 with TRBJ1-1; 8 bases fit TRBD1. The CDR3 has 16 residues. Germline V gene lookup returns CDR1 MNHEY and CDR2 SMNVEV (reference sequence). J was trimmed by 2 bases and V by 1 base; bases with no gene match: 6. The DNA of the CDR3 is TGTGCCAGCAGTTTATACACCGGACAGGGAAACACTGAAGCTTTCTTT. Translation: CASSLYTGQGNTEAFF.